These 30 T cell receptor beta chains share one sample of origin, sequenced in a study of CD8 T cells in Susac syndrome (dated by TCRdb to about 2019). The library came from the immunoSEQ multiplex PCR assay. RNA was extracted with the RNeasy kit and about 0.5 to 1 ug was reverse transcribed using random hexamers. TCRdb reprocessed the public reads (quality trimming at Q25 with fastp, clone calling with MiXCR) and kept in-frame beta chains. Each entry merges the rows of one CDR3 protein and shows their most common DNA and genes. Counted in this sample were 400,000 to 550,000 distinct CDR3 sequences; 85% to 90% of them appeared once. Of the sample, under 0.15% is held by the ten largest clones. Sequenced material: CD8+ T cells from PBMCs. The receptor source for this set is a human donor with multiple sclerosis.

CDR3 nucleotide sequence: TGTGCCAGCAGCTTGGCCGATGCACCAAACACCATATATTTT. As protein: CASSLADAPNTIYF. The chain joins TRBV5-6 to TRBJ1-3; D is uncertain. The CDR3 is 14 amino acids. Trimming pared 0 bases from V and 6 bases from J, leaving 10 bases between. Germline values: CDR1 SGHDT, CDR2 YYEEEE.

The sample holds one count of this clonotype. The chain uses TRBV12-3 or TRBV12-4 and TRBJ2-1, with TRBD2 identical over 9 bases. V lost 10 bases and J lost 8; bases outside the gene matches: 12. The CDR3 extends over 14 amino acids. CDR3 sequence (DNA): TGTGCCATCCGGGGAGGCGGGAGGGCCGATGAGCAGTTCTTC. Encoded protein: CAIRGGGRADEQFF.

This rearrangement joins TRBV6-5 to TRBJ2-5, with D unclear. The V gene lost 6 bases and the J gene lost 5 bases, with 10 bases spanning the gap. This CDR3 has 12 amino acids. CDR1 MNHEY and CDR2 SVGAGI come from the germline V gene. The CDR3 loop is CASSPGSETQYF. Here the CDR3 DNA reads TGTGCCAGCAGCCCCGGGTCGGAGACCCAGTACTTC.

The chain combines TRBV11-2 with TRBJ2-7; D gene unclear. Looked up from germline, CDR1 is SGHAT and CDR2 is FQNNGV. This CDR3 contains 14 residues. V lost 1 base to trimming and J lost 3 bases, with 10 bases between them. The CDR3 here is CASSLVLEGYEQYF. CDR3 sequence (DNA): TGTGCCAGCAGCTTAGTGTTGGAAGGCTACGAGCAGTACTTC.

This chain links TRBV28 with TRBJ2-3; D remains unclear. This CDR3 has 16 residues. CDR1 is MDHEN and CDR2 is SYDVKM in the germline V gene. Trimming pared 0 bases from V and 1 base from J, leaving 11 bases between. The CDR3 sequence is CASSLCTVGCTDTQYF. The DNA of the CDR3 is TGTGCCAGCAGTTTATGCACGGTGGGGTGCACAGATACGCAGTATTTT.

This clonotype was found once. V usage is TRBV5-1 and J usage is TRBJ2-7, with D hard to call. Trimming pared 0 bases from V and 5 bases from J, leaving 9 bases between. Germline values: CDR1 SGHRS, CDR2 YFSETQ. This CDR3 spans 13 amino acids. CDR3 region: CASSLDWSNEQYF. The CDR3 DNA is TGCGCCAGCAGCTTGGATTGGTCGAACGAGCAGTACTTC.

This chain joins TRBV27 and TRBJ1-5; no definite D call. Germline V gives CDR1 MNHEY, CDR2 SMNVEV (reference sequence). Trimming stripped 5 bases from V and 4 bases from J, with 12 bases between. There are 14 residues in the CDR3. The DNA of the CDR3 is TGTGCCAGCAGTATCTATGCGGGAAATCAGCCCCAGCATTTT. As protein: CASSIYAGNQPQHF.

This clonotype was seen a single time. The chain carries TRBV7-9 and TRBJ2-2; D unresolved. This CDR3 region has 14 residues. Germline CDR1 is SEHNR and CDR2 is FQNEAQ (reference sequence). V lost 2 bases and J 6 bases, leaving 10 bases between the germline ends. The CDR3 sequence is CASSLPLAPGELFF. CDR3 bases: TGTGCCAGCAGCTTACCCCTGGCACCCGGGGAGCTGTTTTTT.

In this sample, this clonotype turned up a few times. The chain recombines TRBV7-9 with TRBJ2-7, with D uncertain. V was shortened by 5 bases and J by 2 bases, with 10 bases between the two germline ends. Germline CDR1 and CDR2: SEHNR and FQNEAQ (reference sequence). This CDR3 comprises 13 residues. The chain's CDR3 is CASSPLGAYEQYF. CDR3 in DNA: TGTGCCAGCAGCCCCCTAGGAGCCTACGAGCAGTACTTC.

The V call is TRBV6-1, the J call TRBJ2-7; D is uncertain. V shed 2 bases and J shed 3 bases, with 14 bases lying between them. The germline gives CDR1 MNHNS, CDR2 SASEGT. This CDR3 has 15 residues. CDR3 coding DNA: TGTGCCAGCAGTGAATCGCCGGGCTTGGGCTACGAGCAGTACTTC. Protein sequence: CASSESPGLGYEQYF.

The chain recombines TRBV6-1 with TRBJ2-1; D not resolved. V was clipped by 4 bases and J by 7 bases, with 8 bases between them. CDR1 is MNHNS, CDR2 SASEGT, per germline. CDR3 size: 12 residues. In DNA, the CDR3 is TGTGCCAGCAGTGCTTACCTTAATGAGCAGTTCTTC. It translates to CASSAYLNEQFF.

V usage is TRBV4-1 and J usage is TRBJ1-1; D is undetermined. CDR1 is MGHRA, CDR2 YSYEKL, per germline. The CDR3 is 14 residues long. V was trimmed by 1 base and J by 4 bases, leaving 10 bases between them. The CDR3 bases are TGCGCCAGCAGCCAAGCAGCTATGGGCACTGAAGCTTTCTTT. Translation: CASSQAAMGTEAFF.

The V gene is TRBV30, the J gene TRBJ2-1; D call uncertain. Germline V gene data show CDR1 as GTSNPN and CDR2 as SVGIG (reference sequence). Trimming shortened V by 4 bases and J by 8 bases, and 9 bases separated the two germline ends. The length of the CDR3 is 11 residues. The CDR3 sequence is CAWTDFDEQFF. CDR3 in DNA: TGTGCCTGGACAGACTTCGATGAGCAGTTCTTC.

In DNA form, the CDR3 reads TGTGCCAGTAGCCTAATGGAGGGGAACACTGAAGCTTTCTTT. This sequence encodes CASSLMEGNTEAFF. The chain links TRBV19 to TRBJ1-1; D remains ambiguous. V lost 6 bases, J lost 1 base, and 12 bases lay in between. CDR3 length equals 14 residues. Germline CDR1 is LNHDA and CDR2 is SQIVND (reference sequence).

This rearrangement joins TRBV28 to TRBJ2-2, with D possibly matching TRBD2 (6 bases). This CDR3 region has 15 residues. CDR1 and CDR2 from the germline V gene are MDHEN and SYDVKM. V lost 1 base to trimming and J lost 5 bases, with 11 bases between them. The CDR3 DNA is TGTGCCAGCAGTTTATTCGGGGGAAGGACCGGGGAGCTGTTTTTT. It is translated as CASSLFGGRTGELFF.

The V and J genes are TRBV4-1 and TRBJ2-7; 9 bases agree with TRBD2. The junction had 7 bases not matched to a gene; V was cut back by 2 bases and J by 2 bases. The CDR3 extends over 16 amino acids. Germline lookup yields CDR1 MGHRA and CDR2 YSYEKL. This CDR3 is CASSQLAGLSTYEQYF. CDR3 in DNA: TGCGCCAGCAGCCAACTAGCGGGACTATCTACCTACGAGCAGTACTTC.

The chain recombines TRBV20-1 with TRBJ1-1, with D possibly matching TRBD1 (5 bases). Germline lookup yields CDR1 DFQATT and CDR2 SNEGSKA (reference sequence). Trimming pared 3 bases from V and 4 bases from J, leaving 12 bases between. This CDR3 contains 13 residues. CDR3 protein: CSASRGLGTEAFF. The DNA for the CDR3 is TGCAGTGCTAGTCGGGGACTCGGCACTGAAGCTTTCTTT.

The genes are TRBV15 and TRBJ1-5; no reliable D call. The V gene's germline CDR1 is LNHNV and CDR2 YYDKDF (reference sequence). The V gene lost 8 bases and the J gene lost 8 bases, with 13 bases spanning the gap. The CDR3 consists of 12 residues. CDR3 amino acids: CATGFRGEPQHF. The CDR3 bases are TGTGCCACCGGGTTCCGGGGTGAGCCCCAGCATTTT.

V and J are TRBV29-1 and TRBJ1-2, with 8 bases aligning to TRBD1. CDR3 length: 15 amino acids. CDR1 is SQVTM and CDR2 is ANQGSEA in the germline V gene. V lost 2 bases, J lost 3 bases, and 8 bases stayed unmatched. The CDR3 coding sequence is TGCAGCGTTGAATCTTGGACAGGGTCGGACTATGGCTACACCTTC. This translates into CSVESWTGSDYGYTF.

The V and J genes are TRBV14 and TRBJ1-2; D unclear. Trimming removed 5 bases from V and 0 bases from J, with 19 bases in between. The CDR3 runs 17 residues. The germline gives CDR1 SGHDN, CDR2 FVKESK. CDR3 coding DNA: TGTGCCAGCAGCACCGTCCTGGGTTTTATGACTAACTATGGCTACACCTTC. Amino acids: CASSTVLGFMTNYGYTF. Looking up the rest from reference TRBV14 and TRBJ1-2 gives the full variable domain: EAGVTQFPSHSVIEKGQTVTLRCDPISGHDNLYWYRRVMGKEIKFLLHFVKESKQDESGMPNNRFLAERTGGTYSTLKVQPAELEDSGVYFCASSTVLGFMTNYGYTFGSGTRLTVV.

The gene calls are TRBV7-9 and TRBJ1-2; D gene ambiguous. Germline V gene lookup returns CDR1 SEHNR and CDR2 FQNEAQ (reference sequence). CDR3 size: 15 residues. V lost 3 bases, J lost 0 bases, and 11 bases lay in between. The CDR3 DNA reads TGTGCCAGCAGCTTTGGCTTATCTCCTAACTATGGCTACACCTTC. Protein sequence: CASSFGLSPNYGYTF.

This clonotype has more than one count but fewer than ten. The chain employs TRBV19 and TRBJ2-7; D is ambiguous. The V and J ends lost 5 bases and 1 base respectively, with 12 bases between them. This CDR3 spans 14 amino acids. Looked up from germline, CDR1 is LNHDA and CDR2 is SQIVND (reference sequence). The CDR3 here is CASSPDGLSYEQYF. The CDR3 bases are TGTGCCAGTAGTCCGGACGGTCTGTCCTACGAGCAGTACTTC.

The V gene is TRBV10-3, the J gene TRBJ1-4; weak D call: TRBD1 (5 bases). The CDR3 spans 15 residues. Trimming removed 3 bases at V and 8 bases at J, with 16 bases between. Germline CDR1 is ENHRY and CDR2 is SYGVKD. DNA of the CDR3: TGTGCCATCAGTGATGGGACTGCCCCAGAAGAAAAACTGTTTTTT. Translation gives CAISDGTAPEEKLFF.

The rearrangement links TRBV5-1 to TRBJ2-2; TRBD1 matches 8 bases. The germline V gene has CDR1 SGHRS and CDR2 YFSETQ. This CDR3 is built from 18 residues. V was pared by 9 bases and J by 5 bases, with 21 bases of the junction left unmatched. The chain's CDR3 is CAKASFPGRQGATGELFF. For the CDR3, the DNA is TGCGCCAAGGCCTCATTCCCGGGACGGCAGGGGGCGACCGGGGAGCTGTTTTTT.

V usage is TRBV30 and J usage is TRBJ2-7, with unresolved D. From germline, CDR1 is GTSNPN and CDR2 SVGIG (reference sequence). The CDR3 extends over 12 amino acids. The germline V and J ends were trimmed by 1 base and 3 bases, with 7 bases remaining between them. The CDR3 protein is CAWSATYYEQYF. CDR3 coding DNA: TGTGCCTGGAGTGCAACCTACTACGAGCAGTACTTC.

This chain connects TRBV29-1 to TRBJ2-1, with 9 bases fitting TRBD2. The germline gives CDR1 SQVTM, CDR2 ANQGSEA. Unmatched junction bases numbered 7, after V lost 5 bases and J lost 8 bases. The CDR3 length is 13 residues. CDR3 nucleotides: TGCAGCGTTTTTGGCGGGGGGGGCGATGAGCAGTTCTTC. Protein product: CSVFGGGGDEQFF.

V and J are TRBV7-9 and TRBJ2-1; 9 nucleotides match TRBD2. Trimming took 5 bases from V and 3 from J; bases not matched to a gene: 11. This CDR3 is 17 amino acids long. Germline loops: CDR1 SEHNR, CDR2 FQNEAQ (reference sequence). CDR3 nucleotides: TGTGCCAGCAGCCCCCTGTTGGCGGGGGGGATCTACAATGAGCAGTTCTTC. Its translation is CASSPLLAGGIYNEQFF.

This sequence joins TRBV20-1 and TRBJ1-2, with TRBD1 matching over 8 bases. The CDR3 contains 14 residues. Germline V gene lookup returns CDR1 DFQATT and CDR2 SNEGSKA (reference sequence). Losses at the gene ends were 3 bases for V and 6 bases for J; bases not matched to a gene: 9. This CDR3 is CSASWAGGSDGYTF. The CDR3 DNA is TGCAGTGCTAGTTGGGCAGGGGGCTCAGATGGCTACACCTTC.

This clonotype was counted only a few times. CDR3 residues: CASSFSGNRSYNEQFF. CDR3 bases: TGTGCCAGCAGTTTTTCTGGAAACCGCTCCTACAATGAGCAGTTCTTC. This rearrangement joins TRBV12-3 or TRBV12-4 to TRBJ2-1; D is ambiguous. The CDR3 runs 16 residues. With 3 bases removed from V and 0 bases from J, the gap between germline ends came to 12 bases.

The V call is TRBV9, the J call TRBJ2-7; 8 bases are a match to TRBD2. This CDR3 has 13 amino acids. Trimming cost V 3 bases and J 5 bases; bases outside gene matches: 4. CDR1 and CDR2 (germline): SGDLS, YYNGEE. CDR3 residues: CASSAGGAHEQYF. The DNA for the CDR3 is TGTGCCAGCAGCGCCGGGGGGGCCCACGAGCAGTACTTC.